The clone carrying this TCR beta chain has a count of ten or more. Its antigen is as yet unknown. This CDR3 region has 16 residues. Trimming left V 1 base short and J 0 bases short, with 11 bases between. Germline V gene data show CDR1 as SGHKS and CDR2 as YYEKEE (reference sequence). Next came a second PCR, run for roughly 7 to 12 cycles, which used a sample-barcoded 5' primer along with a J-beta primer mix. TCRdb reprocessed the 5' RACE reads with MiXCR, giving one entry per CDR3 protein. The repertoire has around 650,000 distinct CDR3 sequences, 32% of them found once; the top ten carry roughly 14%. The data belong to a study of blood T cells in healthy people across ages. Whole-study findings and limits: Long-lived donors carried more naive CD4+ cells and greater diversity than aged donors. A roughly linear fall in TCR beta diversity per million T cells was seen with increasing age.

The sequence was obtained from a woman older than 75 in good health. Specimen: blood. The chain uses TRBV5-5 and TRBJ2-1; D is ambiguous. The CDR3 DNA sequence: TGTGCCAGCAGCTTGCGGGCCATAAGCTCCTACAATGAGCAGTTCTTC. Translated: CASSLRAISSYNEQFF. Looking up the rest from reference TRBV5-5 and TRBJ2-1 gives the full variable domain: DAGVTQSPTHLIKTRGQQVTLRCSPISGHKSVSWYQQVLGQGPQFIFQYYEKEERGRGNFPDRFSARQFPNYSSELNVNALLLGDSALYLCASSLRAISSYNEQFFGPGTRLTVL.